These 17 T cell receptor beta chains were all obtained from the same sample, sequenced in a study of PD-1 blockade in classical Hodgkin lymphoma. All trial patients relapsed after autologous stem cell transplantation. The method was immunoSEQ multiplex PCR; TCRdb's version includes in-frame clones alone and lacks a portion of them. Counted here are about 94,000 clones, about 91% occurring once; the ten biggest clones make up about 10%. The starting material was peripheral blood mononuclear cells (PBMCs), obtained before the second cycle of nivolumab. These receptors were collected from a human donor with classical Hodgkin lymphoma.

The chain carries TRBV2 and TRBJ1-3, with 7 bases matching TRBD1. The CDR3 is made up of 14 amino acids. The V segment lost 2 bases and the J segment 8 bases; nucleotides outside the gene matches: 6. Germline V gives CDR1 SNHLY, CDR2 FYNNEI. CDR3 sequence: CASSESRQGHTIYF. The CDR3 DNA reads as TGTGCCAGCAGTGAATCTCGACAGGGACACACCATATATTTT. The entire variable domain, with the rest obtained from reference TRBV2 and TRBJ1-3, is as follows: EPEVTQTPSHQVTQMGQEVILRCVPISNHLYFYWYRQILGQKVEFLVSFYNNEISEKSEIFDDQFSVERPDGSNFTLKIRSTKLEDSAMYFCASSESRQGHTIYFGEGSWLTVV.

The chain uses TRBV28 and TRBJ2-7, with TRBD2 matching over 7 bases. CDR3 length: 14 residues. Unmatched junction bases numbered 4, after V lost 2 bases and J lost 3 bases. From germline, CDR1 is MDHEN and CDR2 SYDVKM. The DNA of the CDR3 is TGTGCCAGCAGTTTACTAGCGGAACTCTACGAGCAGTACTTC. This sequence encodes CASSLLAELYEQYF.

CDR3 amino acids: CASSLGTSGSGAYEQYF. CDR3 in DNA: TGTGCCAGCTCACTCGGGACTAGCGGGAGTGGGGCCTACGAGCAGTACTTC. The chain combines TRBV18 with TRBJ2-7, with TRBD2 matching over 14 bases. The germline V gene has CDR1 KGHSH and CDR2 LQKENI. CDR3 size: 17 residues. The J segment lost 2 bases and the V segment lost 4 bases, leaving 7 bases of the junction unmatched.

CDR3 DNA: TGTGCCTGGATGAACCAACCGAACACTGAAGCTTTCTTT. It yields the protein CAWMNQPNTEAFF. This rearrangement joins TRBV30 to TRBJ1-1, with D unresolved. The CDR3 extends over 13 amino acids. The V end was cut by 4 bases, the J end by 1 base, with 10 bases between. Germline assignment: CDR1 GTSNPN and CDR2 SVGIG (reference sequence).

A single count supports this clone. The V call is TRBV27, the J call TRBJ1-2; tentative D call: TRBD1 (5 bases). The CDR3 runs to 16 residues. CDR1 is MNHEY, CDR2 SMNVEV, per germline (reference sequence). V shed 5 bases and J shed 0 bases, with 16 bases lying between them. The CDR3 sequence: CASSTGLFPANYGYTF. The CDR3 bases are TGTGCCAGCAGTACAGGCCTCTTCCCAGCTAACTATGGCTACACCTTC.

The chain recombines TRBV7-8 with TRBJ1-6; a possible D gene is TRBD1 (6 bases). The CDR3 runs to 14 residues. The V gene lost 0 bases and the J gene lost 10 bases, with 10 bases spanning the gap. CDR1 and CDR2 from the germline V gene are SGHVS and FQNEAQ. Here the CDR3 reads CASSLASGVSPLHF. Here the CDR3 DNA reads TGTGCCAGCAGCTTAGCGTCAGGGGTCTCACCCCTCCACTTT.

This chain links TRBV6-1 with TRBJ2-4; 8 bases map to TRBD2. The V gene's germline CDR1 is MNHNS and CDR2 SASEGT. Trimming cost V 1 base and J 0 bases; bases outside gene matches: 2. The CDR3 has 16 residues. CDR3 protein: CASSEGAGGAKNIQYF. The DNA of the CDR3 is TGTGCCAGCAGTGAAGGCGCGGGGGGAGCCAAAAACATTCAGTACTTC.

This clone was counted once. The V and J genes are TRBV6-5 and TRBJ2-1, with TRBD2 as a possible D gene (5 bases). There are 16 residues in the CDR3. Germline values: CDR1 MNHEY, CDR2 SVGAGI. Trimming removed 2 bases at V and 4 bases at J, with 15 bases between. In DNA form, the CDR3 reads TGTGCCAGCAGTTACGCTTCGGCGGGCGTATACAATGAGCAGTTCTTC. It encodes CASSYASAGVYNEQFF.

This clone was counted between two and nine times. CDR3 sequence: CASSVERHGNTIYF. CDR3 nucleotide sequence: TGCGCCAGCAGTGTTGAGAGACATGGAAACACCATATATTTT. The chain links TRBV10-2 to TRBJ1-3; D gene unclear. This CDR3 is built from 14 residues. In germline, CDR1 is WSHSY, CDR2 SAAADI. V was trimmed by 4 bases and J by 3 bases, leaving 10 bases between them.

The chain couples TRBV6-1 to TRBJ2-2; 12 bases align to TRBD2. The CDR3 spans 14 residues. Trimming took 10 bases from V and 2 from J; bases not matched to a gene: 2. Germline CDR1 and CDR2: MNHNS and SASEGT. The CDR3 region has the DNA TGTGCCACGACTAGCGGGAGAAACACCGGGGAGCTGTTTTTT. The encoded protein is CATTSGRNTGELFF.

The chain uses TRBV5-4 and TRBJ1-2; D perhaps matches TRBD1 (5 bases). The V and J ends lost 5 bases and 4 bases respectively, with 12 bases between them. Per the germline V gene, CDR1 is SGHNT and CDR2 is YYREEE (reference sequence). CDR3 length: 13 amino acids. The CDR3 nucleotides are TGTGCCAGCAGTTATGACAGAATCTATGGCTACACCTTC. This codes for CASSYDRIYGYTF.

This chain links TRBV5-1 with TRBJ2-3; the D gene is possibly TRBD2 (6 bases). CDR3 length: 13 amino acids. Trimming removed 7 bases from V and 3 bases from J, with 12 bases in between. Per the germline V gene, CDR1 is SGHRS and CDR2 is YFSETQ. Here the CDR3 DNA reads TGCGCCAGCCAAACGGCGGGGACAGATACGCAGTATTTT. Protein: CASQTAGTDTQYF.

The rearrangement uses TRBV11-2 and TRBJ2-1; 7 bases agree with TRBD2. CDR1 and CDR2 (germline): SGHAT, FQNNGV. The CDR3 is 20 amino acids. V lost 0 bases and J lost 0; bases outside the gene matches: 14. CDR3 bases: TGTGCCAGCAGCTTAGAGAGTAAGTTTAGCGGGCCCAGCTCCTACAATGAGCAGTTCTTC. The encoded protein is CASSLESKFSGPSSYNEQFF.

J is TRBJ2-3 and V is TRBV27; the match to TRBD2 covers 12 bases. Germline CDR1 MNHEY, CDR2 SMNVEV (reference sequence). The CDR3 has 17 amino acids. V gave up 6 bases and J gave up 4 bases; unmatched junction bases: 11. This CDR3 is CASSRTGTSGPADTQYF. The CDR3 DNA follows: TGTGCCAGCAGCCGAACCGGGACTAGCGGGCCTGCAGATACGCAGTATTTT.

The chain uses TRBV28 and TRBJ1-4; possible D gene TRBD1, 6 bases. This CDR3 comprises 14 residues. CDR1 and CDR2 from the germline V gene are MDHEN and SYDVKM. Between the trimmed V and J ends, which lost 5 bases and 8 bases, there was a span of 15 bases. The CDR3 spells CASSNGGRGEKLFF. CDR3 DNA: TGTGCCAGCAGTAACGGGGGCAGGGGAGAAAAACTGTTTTTT.

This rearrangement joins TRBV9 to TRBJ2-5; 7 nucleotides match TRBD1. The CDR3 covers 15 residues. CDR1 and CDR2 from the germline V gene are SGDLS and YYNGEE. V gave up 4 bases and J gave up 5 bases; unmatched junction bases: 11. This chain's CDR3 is CASSRQGIRGETQYF. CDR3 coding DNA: TGTGCCAGCAGCAGACAGGGAATCAGGGGGGAGACCCAGTACTTC.

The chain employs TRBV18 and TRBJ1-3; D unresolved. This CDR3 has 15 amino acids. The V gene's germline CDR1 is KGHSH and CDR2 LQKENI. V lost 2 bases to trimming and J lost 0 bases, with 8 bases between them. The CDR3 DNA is TGTGCCAGCTCACCAGGGCTAATCTCTGGAAACACCATATATTTT. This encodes CASSPGLISGNTIYF.